The clone carrying this TCR beta chain has only a few counts. This CDR3 has 15 amino acids. This sample was included in a study of blood T cell repertoires in COVID-19. Overall study context: Researchers got acute and convalescent COVID-19 samples from the United States, Italy and Spain.

In the study's own analysis: Nucleated cell counts were estimated from reference gene primer amplification. This table comes from immunoSEQ multiplex PCR, and its TCRdb copy is limited to in-frame clones, with some not included. That table gives V, J and clone size, and the DNA gave D and trimming. The sample holds 60,000 to 90,000 clones, approximately 86% seen once. This rearrangement joins TRBV7-5 to TRBJ1-5. TRBV7-5 is an annotated pseudogene. The sample comprised peripheral blood. This TCR was sampled from a human donor in a cohort sampled during active COVID-19. The CDR3 here is CARSLHGNSNQPQHF. The CDR3 DNA reads TGTGCCAGAAGCTTGCACGGTAATAGCAATCAGCCCCAGCATTTT.